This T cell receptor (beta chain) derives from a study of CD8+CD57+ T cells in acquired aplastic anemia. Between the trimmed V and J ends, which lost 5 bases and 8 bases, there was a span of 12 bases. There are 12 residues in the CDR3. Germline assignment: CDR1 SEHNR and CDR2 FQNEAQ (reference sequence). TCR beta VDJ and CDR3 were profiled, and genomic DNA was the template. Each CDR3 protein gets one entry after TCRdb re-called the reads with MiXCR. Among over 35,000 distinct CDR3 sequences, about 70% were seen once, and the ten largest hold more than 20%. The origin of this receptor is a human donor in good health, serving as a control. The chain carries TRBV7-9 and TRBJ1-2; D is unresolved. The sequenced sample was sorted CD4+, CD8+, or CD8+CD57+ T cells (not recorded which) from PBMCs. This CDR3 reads CASSARVAGYTF. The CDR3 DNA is TGTGCCAGCAGCGCCCGGGTAGCGGGCTACACCTTC.